A selection of T cell receptor beta chains follows, all from one sample in a study of regulatory T cells in long-lasting Graves disease. A single record per CDR3 protein comes from TCRdb applying MiXCR to the multiplex PCR reads. The data show over 250,000 distinct CDR3 sequences, roughly a fifth seen once. The sequencing used peripheral blood mononuclear cells (PBMCs), collected when the disease was refractory, from a patient treated with antithyroid drugs. These receptors all stem from a female donor with Graves disease. Both conserved end residues are part of each CDR3. Each record gives: CDR3 length, J gene, V gene, clone size, D gene, CDR3 protein, CDR3 DNA. D genes are given only for firm matches. Clone size is stated in some rows and not others, as once, few, many or a class when expanded.

cdr3_length: 15; j_call: TRBJ2-7; v_call: TRBV13; clone_size: few; d_call: -; cdr3_aa: CASSFGPSNAYEQYF; cdr3_nt: TGTGCCAGCAGCTTTGGGCCCAGTAATGCGTACGAGCAGTACTTC
cdr3_length: 13; j_call: TRBJ2-5; v_call: TRBV7-8; clone_size: many; d_call: TRBD2; cdr3_aa: CASGTSSVETQYF; cdr3_nt: TGTGCCAGCGGGACTAGTTCTGTGGAGACCCAGTACTTC
cdr3_length: 11; j_call: TRBJ2-1; v_call: TRBV20-1; clone_size: -; d_call: -; cdr3_aa: CSASVGSEQFF; cdr3_nt: TGCAGTGCTAGCGTTGGGAGCGAGCAGTTCTTC
cdr3_length: 12; j_call: TRBJ2-3; v_call: TRBV7-9; clone_size: once; d_call: -; cdr3_aa: CASSLYVDTQYF; cdr3_nt: TGTGCCAGCAGCTTATATGTCGATACGCAGTATTTT
cdr3_length: 17; j_call: TRBJ1-5; v_call: TRBV27; clone_size: few; d_call: -; cdr3_aa: CASSPGWGGTVNQPQHF; cdr3_nt: TGTGCCAGCAGCCCCGGATGGGGCGGAACTGTCAATCAGCCCCAGCATTTT
cdr3_length: 16; j_call: TRBJ2-5; v_call: TRBV9; clone_size: -; d_call: TRBD2; cdr3_aa: CASSVTGTSGGETQYF; cdr3_nt: TGTGCCAGCAGCGTTACCGGGACTAGCGGGGGAGAGACCCAGTACTTC
cdr3_length: 15; j_call: TRBJ2-7; v_call: TRBV19; clone_size: few; d_call: TRBD1; cdr3_aa: CASTLTGQDHYEQYF; cdr3_nt: TGTGCCAGTACCCTGACCGGACAGGATCACTACGAGCAGTACTTC
cdr3_length: 19; j_call: TRBJ1-5; v_call: TRBV6-2/TRBV6-3; clone_size: few; d_call: -; cdr3_aa: CASSEGGGMSACRNQPQHF; cdr3_nt: TGTGCCAGCAGTGAAGGAGGAGGAATGTCAGCTTGTCGCAATCAGCCCCAGCATTTT
cdr3_length: 15; j_call: TRBJ2-7; v_call: TRBV7-2; clone_size: few; d_call: -; cdr3_aa: CASSLVAGNGDEQYF; cdr3_nt: TGTGCCAGCAGCTTAGTTGCAGGGAACGGTGACGAGCAGTACTTC
cdr3_length: 14; j_call: TRBJ1-2; v_call: TRBV5-1; clone_size: -; d_call: -; cdr3_aa: CASSLIQGNYGYTF; cdr3_nt: TGCGCCAGCAGCTTGATTCAGGGGAACTATGGCTACACCTTC
cdr3_length: 15; j_call: TRBJ1-1; v_call: TRBV9; clone_size: -; d_call: TRBD1; cdr3_aa: CASSLRDRGDTEAFF; cdr3_nt: TGTGCCAGCAGCCTCCGAGACAGGGGGGACACTGAAGCTTTCTTT
cdr3_length: 15; j_call: TRBJ2-7; v_call: TRBV20-1; clone_size: few; d_call: -; cdr3_aa: CSAFTGGGVKDEQYF; cdr3_nt: TGCAGTGCTTTCACAGGCGGAGGTGTTAAGGACGAGCAGTACTTC
cdr3_length: 15; j_call: TRBJ2-6; v_call: TRBV29-1; clone_size: -; d_call: TRBD1; cdr3_aa: CSVGQGVSGANVLTF; cdr3_nt: TGCAGCGTGGGACAGGGAGTATCTGGGGCCAACGTCCTGACTTTC
cdr3_length: 14; j_call: TRBJ2-7; v_call: TRBV7-9; clone_size: many; d_call: TRBD2; cdr3_aa: CASSLGLAGHEQYF; cdr3_nt: TGTGCCAGCAGCCTGGGACTAGCGGGTCACGAGCAGTACTTC
cdr3_length: 16; j_call: TRBJ2-3; v_call: TRBV11-2; clone_size: -; d_call: TRBD2; cdr3_aa: CASSPRTSGGTDTQYF; cdr3_nt: TGTGCCAGCAGCCCGAGGACTAGCGGAGGCACAGATACGCAGTATTTT
cdr3_length: 14; j_call: TRBJ1-5; v_call: TRBV28; clone_size: many; d_call: TRBD1; cdr3_aa: CASSGDRERQPQHF; cdr3_nt: TGTGCCAGCAGTGGGGACAGGGAGAGACAGCCCCAGCATTTT
cdr3_length: 18; j_call: TRBJ2-6; v_call: TRBV4-1; clone_size: -; d_call: TRBD1; cdr3_aa: CASSQPGTGNSGANVLTF; cdr3_nt: TGCGCCAGCAGCCAACCCGGGACAGGGAACTCTGGGGCCAACGTCCTGACTTTC
cdr3_length: 14; j_call: TRBJ2-2; v_call: TRBV4-3; clone_size: -; d_call: -; cdr3_aa: CASSRGQPTGELFF; cdr3_nt: TGCGCCAGCAGCCGGGGTCAGCCCACCGGGGAGCTGTTTTTT
cdr3_length: 13; j_call: TRBJ2-7; v_call: TRBV30; clone_size: many; d_call: -; cdr3_aa: CAWKGDSIYEQYF; cdr3_nt: TGTGCCTGGAAAGGGGACTCCATCTACGAGCAGTACTTC
cdr3_length: 16; j_call: TRBJ1-5; v_call: TRBV7-2; clone_size: many; d_call: -; cdr3_aa: CASSLVGAHSNQPQHF; cdr3_nt: TGTGCCAGCAGCTTAGTGGGAGCTCATAGCAATCAGCCCCAGCATTTT
cdr3_length: 14; j_call: TRBJ2-1; v_call: TRBV11-2; clone_size: -; d_call: -; cdr3_aa: CASSLVPREETSFF; cdr3_nt: TGTGCCAGCAGCTTAGTCCCCCGAGAAGAAACTTCGTTCTTC
cdr3_length: 15; j_call: TRBJ1-5; v_call: TRBV28; clone_size: many; d_call: TRBD1; cdr3_aa: CASSPQGVSNQPQHF; cdr3_nt: TGTGCCAGCAGTCCCCAGGGGGTTAGCAATCAGCCCCAGCATTTT
cdr3_length: 17; j_call: TRBJ2-5; v_call: TRBV28; clone_size: many; d_call: -; cdr3_aa: CASESNPDTTEKETQYF; cdr3_nt: TGTGCCAGCGAATCGAACCCGGACACAACGGAAAAAGAGACCCAGTACTTC
cdr3_length: 15; j_call: TRBJ1-5; v_call: TRBV7-2; clone_size: once; d_call: -; cdr3_aa: CASSLGTAVSQPQHF; cdr3_nt: TGTGCCAGCAGCTTAGGGACAGCCGTAAGTCAGCCCCAGCATTTT
cdr3_length: 16; j_call: TRBJ2-5; v_call: TRBV6-6; clone_size: -; d_call: TRBD1; cdr3_aa: CASSYSRTGKGETQYF; cdr3_nt: TGTGCCAGCAGTTACTCGCGGACAGGGAAAGGAGAGACCCAGTACTTC
cdr3_length: 15; j_call: TRBJ2-5; v_call: TRBV28; clone_size: -; d_call: -; cdr3_aa: CASSLYPGLRETQYF; cdr3_nt: TGTGCCAGCAGTTTATATCCGGGACTTAGAGAGACCCAGTACTTC
cdr3_length: 13; j_call: TRBJ1-5; v_call: TRBV6-2/TRBV6-3; clone_size: many; d_call: TRBD1; cdr3_aa: CASSSTDRQPQHF; cdr3_nt: TGTGCCAGCAGTTCCACGGACAGGCAGCCCCAGCATTTT
cdr3_length: 16; j_call: TRBJ2-5; v_call: TRBV7-8; clone_size: few; d_call: -; cdr3_aa: CASSPEAVAAQETQYF; cdr3_nt: TGTGCCAGCAGCCCCGAGGCGGTGGCGGCGCAAGAGACCCAGTACTTC
cdr3_length: 13; j_call: TRBJ1-5; v_call: TRBV20-1; clone_size: few; d_call: -; cdr3_aa: CSAREPNRQPQHF; cdr3_nt: TGCAGTGCTAGGGAACCTAATCGCCAGCCCCAGCATTTT
cdr3_length: 13; j_call: TRBJ1-4; v_call: TRBV12-3/TRBV12-4; clone_size: -; d_call: -; cdr3_aa: CASSFAREGKLFF; cdr3_nt: TGTGCCAGCAGTTTCGCCAGGGAGGGAAAACTGTTTTTT
cdr3_length: 13; j_call: TRBJ2-4; v_call: TRBV2; clone_size: many; d_call: -; cdr3_aa: CASRGLAKNIQYF; cdr3_nt: TGTGCCAGCAGGGGGCTAGCCAAAAACATTCAGTACTTC
cdr3_length: 14; j_call: TRBJ2-7; v_call: TRBV10-1; clone_size: few; d_call: -; cdr3_aa: CASSESTVRYEQYF; cdr3_nt: TGCGCCAGCAGTGAGTCGACGGTCCGCTACGAGCAGTACTTC
cdr3_length: 14; j_call: TRBJ2-7; v_call: TRBV3-1; clone_size: many; d_call: -; cdr3_aa: CASSFLTTYYEQYF; cdr3_nt: TGTGCCAGCAGCTTTCTCACTACCTACTACGAGCAGTACTTC
cdr3_length: 14; j_call: TRBJ1-5; v_call: TRBV28; clone_size: many; d_call: TRBD1; cdr3_aa: CASSSPTGNQPQHF; cdr3_nt: TGTGCCAGCAGTTCCCCGACAGGGAATCAGCCCCAGCATTTT
cdr3_length: 14; j_call: TRBJ1-1; v_call: TRBV9; clone_size: -; d_call: -; cdr3_aa: CASSVGQGNTETFF; cdr3_nt: -
cdr3_length: 16; j_call: TRBJ1-2; v_call: TRBV6-1; clone_size: many; d_call: -; cdr3_aa: CASSEEPGDGSGGYTF; cdr3_nt: TGTGCCAGCAGTGAAGAGCCTGGGGACGGGTCGGGGGGCTACACCTTC